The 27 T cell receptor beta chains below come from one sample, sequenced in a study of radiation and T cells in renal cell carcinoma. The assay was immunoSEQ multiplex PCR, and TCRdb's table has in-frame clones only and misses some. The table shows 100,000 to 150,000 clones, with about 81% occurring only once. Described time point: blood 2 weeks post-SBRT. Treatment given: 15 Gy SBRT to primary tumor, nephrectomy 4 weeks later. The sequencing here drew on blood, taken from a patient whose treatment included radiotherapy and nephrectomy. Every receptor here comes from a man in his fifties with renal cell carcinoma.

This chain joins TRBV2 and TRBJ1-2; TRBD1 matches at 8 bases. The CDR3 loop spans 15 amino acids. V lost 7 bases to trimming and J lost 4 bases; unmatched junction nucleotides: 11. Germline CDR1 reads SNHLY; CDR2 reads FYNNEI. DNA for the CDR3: TGTGCCAGCACCGATACAGGGGGAGGCTCCTATGGCTACACCTTC. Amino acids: CASTDTGGGSYGYTF.

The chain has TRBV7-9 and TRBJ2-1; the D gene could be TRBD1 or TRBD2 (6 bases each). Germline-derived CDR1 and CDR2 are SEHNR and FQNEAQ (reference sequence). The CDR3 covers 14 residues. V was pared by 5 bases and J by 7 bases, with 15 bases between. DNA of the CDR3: TGTGCCAGCAGCGCGCGGGACACTGGGAATGAGCAGTTCTTC. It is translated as CASSARDTGNEQFF.

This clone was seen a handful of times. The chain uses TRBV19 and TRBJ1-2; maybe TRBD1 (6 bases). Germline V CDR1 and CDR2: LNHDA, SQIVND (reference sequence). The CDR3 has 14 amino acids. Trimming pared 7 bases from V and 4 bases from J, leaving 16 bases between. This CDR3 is CASISEGVGYGYTF. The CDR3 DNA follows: TGTGCCAGTATAAGCGAGGGGGTTGGCTATGGCTACACCTTC.

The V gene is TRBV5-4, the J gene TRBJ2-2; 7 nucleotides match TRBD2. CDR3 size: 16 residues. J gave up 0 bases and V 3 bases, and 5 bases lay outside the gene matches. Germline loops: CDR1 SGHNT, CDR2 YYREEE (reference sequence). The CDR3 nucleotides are TGTGCCAGCAGCTCCCAACTAGCGACGAACACCGGGGAGCTGTTTTTT. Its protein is CASSSQLATNTGELFF.

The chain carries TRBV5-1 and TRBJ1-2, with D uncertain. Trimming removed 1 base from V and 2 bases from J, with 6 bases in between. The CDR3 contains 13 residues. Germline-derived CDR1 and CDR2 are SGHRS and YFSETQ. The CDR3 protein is CASSLQENYGYTF. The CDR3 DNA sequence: TGCGCCAGCAGCTTGCAGGAGAACTATGGCTACACCTTC.

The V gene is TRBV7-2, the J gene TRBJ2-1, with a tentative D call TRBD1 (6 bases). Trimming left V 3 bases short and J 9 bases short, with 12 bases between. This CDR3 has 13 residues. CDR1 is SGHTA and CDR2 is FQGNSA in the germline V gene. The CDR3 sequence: CASSFPDRGEQFF. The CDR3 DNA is TGTGCCAGCAGCTTTCCGGACAGAGGTGAGCAGTTCTTC.

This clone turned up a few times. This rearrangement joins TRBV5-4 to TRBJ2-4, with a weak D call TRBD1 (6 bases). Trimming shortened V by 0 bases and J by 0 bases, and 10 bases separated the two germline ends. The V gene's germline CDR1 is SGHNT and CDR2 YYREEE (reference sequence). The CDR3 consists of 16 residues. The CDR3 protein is CASSLDREGAKNIQYF. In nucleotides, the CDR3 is TGTGCCAGCAGCTTGGACAGGGAAGGAGCCAAAAACATTCAGTACTTC.

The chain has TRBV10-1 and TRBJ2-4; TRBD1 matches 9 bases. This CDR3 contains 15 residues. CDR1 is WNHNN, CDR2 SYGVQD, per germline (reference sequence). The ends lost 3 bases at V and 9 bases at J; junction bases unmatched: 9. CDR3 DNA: TGCGCCAGCAGTGACCCGGGACAGGGAAGGGGCATTCAGTACTTC. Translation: CASSDPGQGRGIQYF.

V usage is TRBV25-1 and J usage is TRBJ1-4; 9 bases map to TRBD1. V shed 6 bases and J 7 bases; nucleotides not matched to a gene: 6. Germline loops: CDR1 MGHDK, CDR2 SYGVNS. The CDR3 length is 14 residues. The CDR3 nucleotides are TGTGCCAGCAGGGATGACAGGGGGGGTGAAAAACTGTTTTTT. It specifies CASRDDRGGEKLFF.

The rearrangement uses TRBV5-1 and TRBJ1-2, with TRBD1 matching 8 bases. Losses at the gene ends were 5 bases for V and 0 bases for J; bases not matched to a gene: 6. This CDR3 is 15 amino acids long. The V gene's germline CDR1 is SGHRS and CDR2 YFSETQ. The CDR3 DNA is TGCGCCAGCAGGGTGGACAGGGCCACTAACTATGGCTACACCTTC. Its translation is CASRVDRATNYGYTF.

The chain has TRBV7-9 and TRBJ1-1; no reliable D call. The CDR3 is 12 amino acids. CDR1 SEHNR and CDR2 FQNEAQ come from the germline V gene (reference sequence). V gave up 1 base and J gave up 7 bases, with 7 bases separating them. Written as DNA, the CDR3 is TGTGCCAGCAGCTTAGGGGCGGTTGAAGCTTTCTTT. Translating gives CASSLGAVEAFF.

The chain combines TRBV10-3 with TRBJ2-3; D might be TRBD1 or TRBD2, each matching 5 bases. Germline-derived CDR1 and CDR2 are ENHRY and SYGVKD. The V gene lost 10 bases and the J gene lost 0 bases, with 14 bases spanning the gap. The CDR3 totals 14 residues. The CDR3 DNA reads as TGTGCCACCTATTCCGGGGCGAGCACAGATACGCAGTATTTT. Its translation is CATYSGASTDTQYF.

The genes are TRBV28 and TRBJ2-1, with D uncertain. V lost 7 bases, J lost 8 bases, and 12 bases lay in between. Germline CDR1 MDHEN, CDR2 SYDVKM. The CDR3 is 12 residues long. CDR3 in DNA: TGTGCCAGCACCGACCGGATGGATGAGCAGTTCTTC. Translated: CASTDRMDEQFF.

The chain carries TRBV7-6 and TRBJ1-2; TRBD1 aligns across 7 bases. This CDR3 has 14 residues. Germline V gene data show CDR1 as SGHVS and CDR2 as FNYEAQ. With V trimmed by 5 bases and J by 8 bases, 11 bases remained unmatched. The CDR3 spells CASSVTGSDYGYTF. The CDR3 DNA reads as TGTGCCAGCAGCGTGACAGGGAGCGATTACGGCTACACCTTC.

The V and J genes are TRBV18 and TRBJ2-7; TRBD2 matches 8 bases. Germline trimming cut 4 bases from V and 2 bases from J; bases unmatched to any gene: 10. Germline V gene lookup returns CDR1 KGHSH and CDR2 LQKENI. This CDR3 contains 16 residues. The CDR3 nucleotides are TGTGCCAGCTCACTACTCGCGGGGGGCGGGCCCTACGAGCAGTACTTC. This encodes CASSLLAGGGPYEQYF.

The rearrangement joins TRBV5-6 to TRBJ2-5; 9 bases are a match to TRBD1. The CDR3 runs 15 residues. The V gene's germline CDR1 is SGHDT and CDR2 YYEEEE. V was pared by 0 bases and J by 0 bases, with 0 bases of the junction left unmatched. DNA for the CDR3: TGTGCCAGCAGCTTGGGGGACAGGGACCAAGAGACCCAGTACTTC. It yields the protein CASSLGDRDQETQYF.

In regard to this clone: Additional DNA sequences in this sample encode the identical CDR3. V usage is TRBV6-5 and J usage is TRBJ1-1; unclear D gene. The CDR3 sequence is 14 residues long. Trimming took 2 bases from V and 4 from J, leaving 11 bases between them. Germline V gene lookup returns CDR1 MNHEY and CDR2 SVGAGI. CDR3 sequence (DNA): TGTGCCAGCAGTTACGGTCAGGCGAGCACTGAAGCTTTCTTT. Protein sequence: CASSYGQASTEAFF.

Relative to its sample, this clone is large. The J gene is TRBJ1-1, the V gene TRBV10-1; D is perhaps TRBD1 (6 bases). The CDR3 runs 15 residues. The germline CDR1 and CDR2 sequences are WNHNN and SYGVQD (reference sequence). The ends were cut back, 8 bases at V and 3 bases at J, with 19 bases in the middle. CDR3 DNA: TGCGCCAGCCCTCCTGGGGGGGGGCCTCACACTGAAGCTTTCTTT. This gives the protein CASPPGGGPHTEAFF.

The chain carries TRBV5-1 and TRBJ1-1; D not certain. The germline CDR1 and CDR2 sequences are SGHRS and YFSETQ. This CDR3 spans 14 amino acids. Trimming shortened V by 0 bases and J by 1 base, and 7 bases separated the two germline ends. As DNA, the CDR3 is TGCGCCAGCAGCTTGGTCGGTTCGAACACTGAAGCTTTCTTT. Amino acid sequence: CASSLVGSNTEAFF.

This chain's CDR3 is CASSLAGVYNEQFF. The CDR3, as DNA: TGTGCCAGCAGTTTAGCGGGCGTCTACAATGAGCAGTTCTTC. The chain links TRBV6-5 to TRBJ2-1; the match to TRBD2 covers 7 bases. The CDR3 length is 14 residues. Unmatched junction bases numbered 3, after V lost 4 bases and J lost 3 bases. CDR1 and CDR2 from the germline V gene are MNHEY and SVGAGI.

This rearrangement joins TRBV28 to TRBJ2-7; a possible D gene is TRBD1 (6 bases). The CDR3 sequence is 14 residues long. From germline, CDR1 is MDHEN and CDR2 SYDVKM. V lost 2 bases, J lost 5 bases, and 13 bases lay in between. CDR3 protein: CASSLRQDGNEQYF. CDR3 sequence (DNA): TGTGCCAGCAGTTTACGACAGGACGGGAACGAGCAGTACTTC.

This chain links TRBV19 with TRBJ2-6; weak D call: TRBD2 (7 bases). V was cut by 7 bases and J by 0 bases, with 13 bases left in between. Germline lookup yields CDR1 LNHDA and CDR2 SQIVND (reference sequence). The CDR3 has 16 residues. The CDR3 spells CASKGGGDSGANVLTF. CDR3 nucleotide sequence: TGTGCCAGTAAGGGGGGAGGGGACTCTGGGGCCAACGTCCTGACTTTC.

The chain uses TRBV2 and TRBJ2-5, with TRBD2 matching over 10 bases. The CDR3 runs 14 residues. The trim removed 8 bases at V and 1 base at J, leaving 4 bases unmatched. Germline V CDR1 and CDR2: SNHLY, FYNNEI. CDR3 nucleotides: TGTGCCAGCGTCGGGACTAGCGCCCAAGAGACCCAGTACTTC. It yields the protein CASVGTSAQETQYF.

The CDR3 loop reads CASSLDPRDPQHF. For the CDR3, the DNA is TGTGCCAGCAGCTTAGACCCCCGGGACCCCCAGCATTTT. This chain uses TRBV7-2 with TRBJ1-5; a weak D match, TRBD1 (5 bases). The CDR3 is 13 amino acids. Trimming pared 1 base from V and 10 bases from J, leaving 11 bases between. Germline loops: CDR1 SGHTA, CDR2 FQGNSA.

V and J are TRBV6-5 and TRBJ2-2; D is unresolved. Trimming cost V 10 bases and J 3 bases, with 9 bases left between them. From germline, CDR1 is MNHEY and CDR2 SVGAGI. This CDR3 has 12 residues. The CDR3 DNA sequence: TGTGCCACCATCGGGTACACCGGGGAGCTGTTTTTT. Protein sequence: CATIGYTGELFF.

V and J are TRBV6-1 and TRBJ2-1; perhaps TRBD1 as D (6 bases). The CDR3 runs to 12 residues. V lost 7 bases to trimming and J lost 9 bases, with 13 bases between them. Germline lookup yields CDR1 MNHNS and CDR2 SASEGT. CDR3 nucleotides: TGTGCCAGCACCCCGACAGGAACTGAGCAGTTCTTC. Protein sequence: CASTPTGTEQFF.

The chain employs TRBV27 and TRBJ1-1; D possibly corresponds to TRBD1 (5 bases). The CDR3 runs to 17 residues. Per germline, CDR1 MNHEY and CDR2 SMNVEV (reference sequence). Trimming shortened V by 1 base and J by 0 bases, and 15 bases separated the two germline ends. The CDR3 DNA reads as TGTGCCAGCAGTTTATTCGGGGCCGGGACGGTGAACACTGAAGCTTTCTTT. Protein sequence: CASSLFGAGTVNTEAFF.